Following are 15 T cell receptor beta chains from one sample sequenced in a study of OX40 agonist ivuxolimab in advanced cancers. The method was immunoSEQ multiplex PCR; TCRdb's version includes in-frame clones alone and lacks a portion of them. Seen here are approximately 82,000 clones, approximately 85% observed once, and the top ten hold around 2.5%. This sample comprised CD4+ or CD8+ T cells sorted from blood, obtained in a trial of the OX40 agonist ivuxolimab. Every receptor here comes from an adult with an advanced solid tumor such as melanoma, head and neck, liver or kidney cancer.

This clone showed up just a few times. The V gene is TRBV4-1, the J gene TRBJ1-2; the match to TRBD1 covers 7 bases. This CDR3 region has 14 residues. Germline assignment: CDR1 MGHRA and CDR2 YSYEKL. Trimming cost V 0 bases and J 9 bases; bases outside gene matches: 7. DNA of the CDR3: TGCGCCAGCAGCCAAGAACGACAGGGAACTAGCTACACCTTC. This codes for CASSQERQGTSYTF.

J is TRBJ2-5 and V is TRBV6-1, with TRBD2 identical over 9 bases. Trimming removed 4 bases from V and 4 bases from J; junction bases left unmatched: 4. The CDR3 sequence is 14 residues long. Germline V CDR1 and CDR2: MNHNS, SASEGT. The CDR3 loop reads CASSAGTSLETQYF. DNA for the CDR3: TGTGCCAGCAGTGCCGGGACTAGCTTAGAGACCCAGTACTTC.

The gene calls are TRBV30 and TRBJ2-5; possible D gene TRBD2, 6 bases. V shed 2 bases and J shed 2 bases, with 15 bases lying between them. This CDR3 comprises 15 residues. Germline V gives CDR1 GTSNPN, CDR2 SVGIG (reference sequence). CDR3 sequence (DNA): TGTGCCTGGAGTACCACCGGGGCGGGGCAAGAGACCCAGTACTTC. Translating it yields CAWSTTGAGQETQYF.

V and J are TRBV19 and TRBJ1-2, with TRBD1 identical over 8 bases. The J segment lost 5 bases and the V segment lost 3 bases, leaving 8 bases of the junction unmatched. The CDR3 is 15 residues long. Looked up from germline, CDR1 is LNHDA and CDR2 is SQIVND (reference sequence). The CDR3 reads CASSMHKGQEYGYTF. CDR3 DNA: TGTGCCAGTAGTATGCATAAGGGACAGGAATATGGCTACACCTTC.

J is TRBJ2-1 and V is TRBV20-1; D remains unclear. The V and J ends lost 1 base and 8 bases respectively, with 6 bases between them. CDR3 length equals 11 residues. Looked up from germline, CDR1 is DFQATT and CDR2 is SNEGSKA (reference sequence). CDR3 residues: CSARAIDEQFF. CDR3 in DNA: TGCAGTGCTAGAGCTATAGATGAGCAGTTCTTC.

The genes are TRBV19 and TRBJ1-1; the D gene is possibly TRBD1 (6 bases). CDR1 and CDR2 (germline): LNHDA, SQIVND (reference sequence). This CDR3 contains 12 residues. V was cut by 7 bases and J by 7 bases, with 13 bases left in between. The CDR3 nucleotides are TGTGCCAGTACTCTAAGAGGGGGTGAAGCTTTCTTT. Translating gives CASTLRGGEAFF.

The chain uses TRBV5-1 and TRBJ1-6, with 7 bases aligning to TRBD1. CDR1 and CDR2 (germline): SGHRS, YFSETQ. The CDR3 loop spans 19 amino acids. V lost 2 bases, J lost 0 bases, and 11 bases stayed unmatched. This CDR3 reads CASSFAGLRQGSYNSPLHF. CDR3 nucleotide sequence: TGCGCCAGCAGCTTCGCCGGCCTCAGACAGGGCTCCTATAATTCACCCCTCCACTTT.

This clone was detected only once. The rearrangement links TRBV28 to TRBJ2-5; no clear D gene. This CDR3 contains 14 residues. Per germline, CDR1 MDHEN and CDR2 SYDVKM. The V gene lost 2 bases and the J gene lost 4 bases, with 11 bases spanning the gap. The CDR3 loop reads CASSLIRTLETQYF. CDR3 DNA sequence: TGTGCCAGCAGTTTAATCAGAACCTTAGAGACCCAGTACTTC. Full variable domain (missing parts from reference TRBV28 and TRBJ2-5): DVKVTQSSRYLVKRTGEKVFLECVQDMDHENMFWYRQDPGLGLRLIYFSYDVKMKEKGDIPEGYSVSREKKERFSLILESASTNQTSMYLCASSLIRTLETQYFGPGTRLLVL.

The rearrangement uses TRBV5-6 and TRBJ2-7; D call uncertain. The CDR3 spans 13 residues. With 0 bases removed from V and 1 base from J, the gap between germline ends came to 5 bases. Germline lookup yields CDR1 SGHDT and CDR2 YYEEEE. The CDR3 DNA reads as TGTGCCAGCAGCTTGGGTAGGTCCTACGAGCAGTACTTC. Amino acids: CASSLGRSYEQYF. Together with reference TRBV5-6 and TRBJ2-7, the CDR3 gives the full variable domain: DAGVTQSPTHLIKTRGQQVTLRCSPKSGHDTVSWYQQALGQGPQFIFQYYEEEERQRGNFPDRFSGHQFPNYSSELNVNALLLGDSALYLCASSLGRSYEQYFGPGTRLTVT.

The CDR3 coding sequence is TGTACCATAGAGAGGGCGAGCGGCTACACCTTC. This gives the protein CTIERASGYTF. V is TRBV6-4 and J is TRBJ1-2; D call uncertain. Germline V lookup: CDR1 MRHNA, CDR2 SNTAGT. This CDR3 has 11 amino acids.

This chain links TRBV2 with TRBJ1-5; no firm D call. Trimming stripped 6 bases from V and 7 bases from J, with 13 bases between. Germline assignment: CDR1 SNHLY and CDR2 FYNNEI. The CDR3 has 13 residues. CDR3 sequence: CASSLQFRQPQHF. For the CDR3, the DNA is TGTGCCAGCAGCCTTCAGTTCCGACAGCCCCAGCATTTT.

The chain employs TRBV5-4 and TRBJ2-3; 11 bases agree with TRBD2. V gave up 4 bases and J gave up 1 base; unmatched junction bases: 2. Per germline, CDR1 SGHNT and CDR2 YYREEE (reference sequence). The CDR3 extends over 15 amino acids. The CDR3 is CASSPGLAGTDTQYF. The CDR3 nucleotides are TGTGCCAGCAGCCCGGGACTAGCGGGCACAGATACGCAGTATTTT.

V usage is TRBV19 and J usage is TRBJ1-4; possibly TRBD1 for D (5 bases). The length of the CDR3 is 15 residues. CDR1 and CDR2 from the germline V gene are LNHDA and SQIVND (reference sequence). Trimming removed 3 bases at V and 11 bases at J, with 19 bases between. The CDR3 protein is CASSMSGRARQKLFF. CDR3 in DNA: TGTGCCAGTAGTATGTCGGGCAGGGCCCGGCAGAAACTGTTTTTT. The full variable domain, its missing parts supplied by reference TRBV19 and TRBJ1-4, is DGGITQSPKYLFRKEGQNVTLSCEQNLNHDAMYWYRQDPGQGLRLIYYSQIVNDFQKGDIAEGYSVSREKKESFPLTVTSAQKNPTAFYLCASSMSGRARQKLFFGSGTQLSVL.

The chain couples TRBV4-3 to TRBJ2-5, with D maybe TRBD1 (6 bases). This CDR3 contains 15 residues. The V gene's germline CDR1 is LGHNA and CDR2 YSLEER. The V end lost 0 bases, the J end lost 3 bases, and 11 bases lay between the germline ends. The CDR3, as DNA: TGCGCCAGCAGCCAAGATTGGGCAGGGGAAGAGACCCAGTACTTC. Translated: CASSQDWAGEETQYF.

This clone was seen a few times. The chain combines TRBV30 with TRBJ1-6, with D perhaps matching TRBD1 (6 bases). V lost 3 bases to trimming and J lost 14 bases, with 17 bases between them. CDR1 GTSNPN and CDR2 SVGIG come from the germline V gene (reference sequence). The CDR3 loop spans 13 amino acids. As DNA, the CDR3 is TGTGCCTGGAGGCTACAGGTTAAGGGGGCCCTCCACTTT. This codes for CAWRLQVKGALHF.